Listed below are T cell receptor beta chains from one sample, sequenced in a study of blood T cell repertoires in COVID-19. The protocol was immunoSEQ multiplex PCR, while the TCRdb copy is restricted to in-frame clones and leaves out a portion. In the table there are around 100,000 clones, approximately 91% of which are singletons. The sequenced material came from peripheral blood. Source of these receptors: a woman aged 60-75 years with acute or convalescent COVID-19. Each CDR3 is given with its conserved first and last residue. D genes are given only for firm matches. For some rows the clone size is stated as once, few or many, or as a class when expanded; others skip it.

size,D,J,V,DNA,CDR3
few,TRBD2,TRBJ2-3,TRBV25-1,TGTGCCAGCAGTGACGTAGCGGGAGAAAGGGATACGCAGTATTTT,CASSDVAGERDTQYF
NA,TRBD2,TRBJ2-1,TRBV10-1,TGCGCCAGCAGTAAGCCCGGGGGGTCTCATGAGCAGTTCTTC,CASSKPGGSHEQFF
NA,NA,TRBJ1-2,TRBV29-1,TGCAGCGTTGATGGCGGGTCTGGCTACACCTTC,CSVDGGSGYTF
NA,TRBD1,TRBJ1-5,TRBV27,TGTGCCAGCAGTTCCAGACAGGGGATCGGGGTTCAGCCCCAGCATTTT,CASSSRQGIGVQPQHF
NA,NA,TRBJ2-3,TRBV2,TGTGCCAGCAGTGCGCGGGCCCGCACAGATACGCAGTATTTT,CASSARARTDTQYF
few,TRBD2,TRBJ2-2,TRBV5-1,TGCGCCAGCAGAACTGTAGCGGGAGGGTACACCGGGGAGCTGTTTTTT,CASRTVAGGYTGELFF
NA,NA,TRBJ1-1,TRBV5-1,TGCGCCAGCAGCTCCGAGACATCGGCAAACACTGAAGCTTTCTTT,CASSSETSANTEAFF
NA,TRBD1,TRBJ1-2,TRBV5-1,TGCGCCAGCAGCTTAAGTCAGGGGGAGTACGGCTACACCTTC,CASSLSQGEYGYTF
NA,TRBD2,TRBJ2-3,TRBV5-6,TGTGCCAGCAGCCAAGGGACTAGCGGCTACACAGATACGCAGTATTTT,CASSQGTSGYTDTQYF
NA,TRBD1,TRBJ1-2,TRBV27,TGTGCCAGCAGTCCAGACAGGGGGCGAGGGGGCTACACCTTC,CASSPDRGRGGYTF
once,NA,TRBJ2-2,TRBV6-6,TGTGTCGTGGGGCGGGATCGCGGCGGGGAGCTGTTTTTT,CVVGRDRGGELFF
NA,NA,TRBJ1-2,TRBV2,TGTGCCAGCAGGGTGGGCCTCTATGGCTACACCTTC,CASRVGLYGYTF
NA,TRBD1,TRBJ1-6,TRBV14,TGTGCCAGCAGCCAAGGTCAGGGGGATTCACCCCTCCACTTT,CASSQGQGDSPLHF
NA,NA,TRBJ2-3,TRBV10-1,TGCGCCAGCAGTGACTACACAGATACGCAGTATTTT,CASSDYTDTQYF
NA,NA,TRBJ1-5,TRBV28,TGTGCCAGCAGGCTGGGGACACCGAATCAGCCCCAGCATTTT,CASRLGTPNQPQHF
NA,TRBD2,TRBJ2-7,TRBV7-8,TGTGCCAGCAGCTTATTAGCGGGGACGTTAGGCGAGCAGTACTTC,CASSLLAGTLGEQYF
NA,NA,TRBJ1-5,TRBV24-1,TGTGCCACCTCCTACGGGGGGGGAAATCAGCCCCAGCATTTT,CATSYGGGNQPQHF
NA,TRBD2,TRBJ2-7,TRBV19,TGTGCCAGTAGTATAGGTGGTAGCGGGGGCTACGAGCAGTACTTC,CASSIGGSGGYEQYF
few,NA,TRBJ1-1,TRBV29-1,TGCAGCGTGCGCTCCGGGGTATGGACTGAAGCTTTCTTT,CSVRSGVWTEAFF
NA,NA,TRBJ2-3,TRBV2,TGTGCCAGCAGTGCACTAGTAGTTCCAGATACGCAGTATTTT,CASSALVVPDTQYF
NA,TRBD1,TRBJ1-2,TRBV11-2,TGTGCCAGCAGCTCCCGGGACAGGGATGGCTACACCTTC,CASSSRDRDGYTF
NA,NA,TRBJ1-1,TRBV11-2,TGTGCCAGCAGCCTCCAGGGTGAAGCTTTCTTT,CASSLQGEAFF
NA,NA,TRBJ1-1,TRBV2,TGTGCCAGCAGTGAGAGAAGGGGAATGAACACTGAAGCTTTCTTT,CASSERRGMNTEAFF
once,TRBD1,TRBJ2-7,TRBV27,TGTGCCAGCAGCCGACTTCCCGGGACAGCCACCTACGAGCAGTACTTC,CASSRLPGTATYEQYF
NA,NA,TRBJ2-2,TRBV18,TGTGCCAGCTCAATCCGGACAGTCGCGGACACCGGGGAGCTGTTTTTT,CASSIRTVADTGELFF
NA,NA,TRBJ2-3,TRBV24-1,TGTGCCACCAGTCTTACTTCCGGAGGGGATACGCAGTATTTT,CATSLTSGGDTQYF
NA,NA,TRBJ2-1,TRBV10-2,TGCGCCAGCAGCGGGAGATTCATGAATGAGCAGTTCTTC,CASSGRFMNEQFF
NA,NA,TRBJ1-1,TRBV29-1,TGCAGCGTTGGAAGGGGAATGGACACTGAAGCTTTCTTT,CSVGRGMDTEAFF
NA,NA,TRBJ1-2,TRBV6-5,TGTGCCAGCAGTCGGACACCGGGCCGTGGCTACACCTTC,CASSRTPGRGYTF
NA,NA,TRBJ1-1,TRBV20-1,TGCAGTGCTAGACAGGGGAAAGCTTTCTTT,CSARQGKAFF
NA,TRBD1,TRBJ1-1,TRBV2,TGTGCCAGCAGTGCCGGACAGGGACACACTGAAGCTTTCTTT,CASSAGQGHTEAFF
NA,NA,TRBJ2-5,TRBV9,TGTGCCAGCAGCACTGGACCCCTTGGCGGGGAGACCCAGTACTTC,CASSTGPLGGETQYF
NA,NA,TRBJ2-1,TRBV28,TGTGCCAGCAGGGGGAGGGGGAGTCTATATGAGCAGTTCTTC,CASRGRGSLYEQFF
NA,NA,TRBJ1-3,TRBV13,TGTGCCAGCAGCTTAGGCGCGACAGCTGGAAACACCATATATTTT,CASSLGATAGNTIYF
once,TRBD1,TRBJ2-5,TRBV6-1,TGTGCCAGCAGTGGTCCGACAGGGATGAGGCAAGAGACCCAGTACTTC,CASSGPTGMRQETQYF
NA,NA,TRBJ2-3,TRBV27,TGTGCCAGCAGTCCCCTGGACAGACGCACAGATACGCAGTATTTT,CASSPLDRRTDTQYF
once,TRBD2,TRBJ2-3,TRBV10-3,TGTGCCATCAGTGAGATTGGGAGTAGCGGACTAGCCCTAGATACGCAGTATTTT,CAISEIGSSGLALDTQYF
NA,NA,TRBJ2-2,TRBV6-5,TGTGCCAGCAGAGGACAAGCGAACACCGGGGAGCTGTTTTTT,CASRGQANTGELFF
NA,TRBD2,TRBJ2-6,TRBV20-1,TGCAGTGCTAGTGCTAGCGGGAGAGGGATGGGAGGGGCCAACGTCCTGACTTTC,CSASASGRGMGGANVLTF
NA,NA,TRBJ1-5,TRBV5-6,TGTGCCAGCAGCTTGTTTGCAGGAACTAGCAATCAGCCCCAGCATTTT,CASSLFAGTSNQPQHF